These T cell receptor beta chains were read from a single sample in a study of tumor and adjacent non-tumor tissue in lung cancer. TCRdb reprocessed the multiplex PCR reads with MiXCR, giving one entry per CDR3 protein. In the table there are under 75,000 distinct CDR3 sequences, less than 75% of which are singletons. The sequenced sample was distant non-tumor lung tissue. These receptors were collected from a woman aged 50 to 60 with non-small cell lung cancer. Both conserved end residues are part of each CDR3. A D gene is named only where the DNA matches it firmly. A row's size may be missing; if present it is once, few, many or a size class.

TGCAGCGTTAAGGCGGCAGACACGGATACGCAGTATTTT,CSVKAADTDTQYF,few,TRBV29-1,-,TRBJ2-3
TGTGCCATCAATTCGGGACTAGCAAGTGGGGCGGAGATCCAGTACTTC,CAINSGLASGAEIQYF,-,TRBV10-3,TRBD2,TRBJ2-5
TGTGCCAGCAGCTTCGCCACTAGCGTAGAGACCCAGTACTTC,CASSFATSVETQYF,medium-sized,TRBV11-1,TRBD2,TRBJ2-5
TGTGCTAGCAACCGGACAGGTTTTTTTGGCTACACCTTC,CASNRTGFFGYTF,-,TRBV28,TRBD1,TRBJ1-2
TGTGCCAGCGACCCGGGACAGAGGGAAGGGACCCAGTACTTC,CASDPGQREGTQYF,-,TRBV11-2,TRBD1,TRBJ2-5
TGTGCCAGCAGTTCAGGGGGACTAGCAGCTAGCGCAGATACGCAGTATTTT,CASSSGGLAASADTQYF,once,TRBV12-3/TRBV12-4,TRBD2,TRBJ2-3
TGTACCAGCAGCCAAGATTCGGCTAGGGGGAGTTTGTATGAGCAGTTTTTC,CTSSQDSARGSLYEQFF,-,TRBV4-2,-,TRBJ2-1
TGCAGTGCTAAAGGAGGAGCACTGGCTGAGCAGTTCTTC,CSAKGGALAEQFF,-,TRBV20-1,-,TRBJ2-1
TGTGCCAGCAGCTTTTCGAGGGAAGAGGCCCAGTACTTT,CASSFSREEAQYF,-,TRBV11-1,-,TRBJ2-5
TGTGCCTGGAGCCCAATCCGGGCAATGAACACTGAAGCTTTCTTT,CAWSPIRAMNTEAFF,few,TRBV30,-,TRBJ1-1
TGTGCCAGCAGCGGGGGTGGGGCGGGTGCGAGGGTTGAGCAGTTCTTC,CASSGGGAGARVEQFF,many,TRBV11-3,-,TRBJ2-1
TGTGCCAGCAGTTATGCAGCCTCCGGGAAGACCCAGTACTTC,CASSYAASGKTQYF,many,TRBV6-2/TRBV6-3,-,TRBJ2-5
TGCGCCAGCAGCTCTCAACAGGTGCGGCAAGAGACCCAGTACTTC,CASSSQQVRQETQYF,once,TRBV5-1,-,TRBJ2-5
TGTGCCATCAGCCGCGGTCAGGGGCAGGATGGTTACACCTTC,CAISRGQGQDGYTF,-,TRBV6-2/TRBV6-3,-,TRBJ1-2
TGTACCAGCAGTCCTCCCCTCCACTTT,CTSSPPLHF,-,TRBV12-3/TRBV12-4,-,TRBJ1-6
TGTACCAGTAGAGAGACAGGGACGGATACGCAGTATTTT,CTSRETGTDTQYF,-,TRBV11-1,TRBD1,TRBJ2-3
TGCGCCAGCAGCAAATCCGGGACAGGGAGCTCCTACGAGCAGTACTTC,CASSKSGTGSSYEQYF,-,TRBV5-1,TRBD1,TRBJ2-7
TGTGTCAGCAGCTTAGTGAATAGCGGAAGTAAGAATGAGCAGTTCTTC,CVSSLVNSGSKNEQFF,-,TRBV11-2,-,TRBJ2-1
TGTACCAGCAGTTACTCTAGGGGCTACAATGAGAAGTTCTTC,CTSSYSRGYNEKFF,-,TRBV6-2/TRBV6-3,-,TRBJ2-1
TGTGCCAGCACCCAAAGGCGGGGGATCCGAATGGAGACCCAGTACTTC,CASTQRRGIRMETQYF,-,TRBV6-1,TRBD2,TRBJ2-5